This is a list of T cell receptor beta chains from one sample in a study of Graves' ophthalmopathy and Graves' hyperthyroidism. TCRdb itself ran the multiplex PCR reads through MiXCR, one entry per CDR3 protein. The table includes hundreds of thousands of distinct CDR3 sequences, about 41% detected once. Sequencing input: peripheral blood. Receptors originate from an adult man with Graves' ophthalmopathy. Both conserved end residues are trimmed from each CDR3. The D gene is left open where the match is weak.

CDR3aa,v_gene,d_gene,len
ASSQDSPRLAGSYEQY,TRBV7-2,TRBD2,16
SARDIYQGDRNYGYT,TRBV20-1,TRBD1,15
ASSMGQGVSQPQH,TRBV10-3,TRBD1,13
ASSGSLDRTSGYT,TRBV2,TRBD1,13
ASSSPGTSDNEQF,TRBV5-4,TRBD2,13
ASSVRGENQPQH,TRBV10-2,-,12
ASSLEVRQETQY,TRBV13,-,12
ASSQSLWTFYGYT,TRBV4-1,-,13
ASSQDDRGLDGYT,TRBV7-8,TRBD1,13
ATGDRDRNTDTQY,TRBV24-1,TRBD1,13
ASRPWGSYNSGANVLT,TRBV5-1,-,16
ASKPPGVGNYEQY,TRBV10-3,-,13
ASRPSVLDLNYGYT,TRBV12-3/TRBV12-4,-,14
ASSEVAGREQY,TRBV19,TRBD2,11
ATSDFQGSGANVLT,TRBV24-1,-,14
ATALSGSRYEQF,TRBV24-1,TRBD2,12
ASSMTAGNTIY,TRBV19,-,11
ASSLVPGKNQPQH,TRBV7-2,-,13
ASSLANRDAF,TRBV5-5,-,10
ASSEETGGVTGTEAF,TRBV7-3,TRBD1,15
SLDNTDDGYT,TRBV29-1,-,10
TLPSGTSGGIQETQY,TRBV29-1,TRBD2,15